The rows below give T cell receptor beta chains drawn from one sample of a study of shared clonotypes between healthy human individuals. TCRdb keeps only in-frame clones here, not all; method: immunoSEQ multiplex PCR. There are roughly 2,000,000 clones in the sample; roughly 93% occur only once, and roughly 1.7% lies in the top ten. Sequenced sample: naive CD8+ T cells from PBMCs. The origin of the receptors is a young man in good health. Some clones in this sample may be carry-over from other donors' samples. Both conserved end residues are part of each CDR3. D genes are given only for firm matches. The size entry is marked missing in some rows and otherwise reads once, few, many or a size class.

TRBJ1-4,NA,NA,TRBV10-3,CAISESTGMLFF
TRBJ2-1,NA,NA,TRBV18,CASSWVRGGDYNEQFF
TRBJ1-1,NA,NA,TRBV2,CASSEALQGMVNTEAFF
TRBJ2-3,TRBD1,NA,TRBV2,CASWGQGSTDTQYF
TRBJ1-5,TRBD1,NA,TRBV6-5,CASSLDRAGNQPQHF
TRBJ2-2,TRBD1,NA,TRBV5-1,CASSLGTGTGELFF
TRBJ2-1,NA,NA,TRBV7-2,CASSFFADSYNEQFF
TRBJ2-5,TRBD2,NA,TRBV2,CASSDSGRARETQYF
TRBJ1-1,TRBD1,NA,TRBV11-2,CASLAGTGVTEAFF
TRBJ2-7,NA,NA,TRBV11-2,CASSLIGGRASYEQYF
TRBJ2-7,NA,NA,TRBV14,CASSQDSTNEQYF
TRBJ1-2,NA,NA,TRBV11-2,CASTNGRLQGGYTF
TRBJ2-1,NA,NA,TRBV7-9,CASSSRDNPGNEQFF
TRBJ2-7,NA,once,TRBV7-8,CASSQGLDHYEQYF
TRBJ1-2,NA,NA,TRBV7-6,CASSLDHYPQEGYTF
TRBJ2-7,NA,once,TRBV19,CASSIPRQESSYEQYF
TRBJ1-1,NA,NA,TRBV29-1,CSVVSLVDTEAFF
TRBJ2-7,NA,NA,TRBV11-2,CASSLEPGYPYEQYF
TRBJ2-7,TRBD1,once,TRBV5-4,CASSETGMLTYEQYF
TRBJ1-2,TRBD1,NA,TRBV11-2,CASSLGRTGHYGYTF
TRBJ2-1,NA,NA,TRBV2,CATTRGDKRENEQFF
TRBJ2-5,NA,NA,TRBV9,CASSARDPVWGQGETQYF
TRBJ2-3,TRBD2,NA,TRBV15,CATSTGTSVGTQYF
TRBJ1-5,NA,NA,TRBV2,CASSRGNQPQHF
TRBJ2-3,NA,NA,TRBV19,CASTPAPSEGTQYF
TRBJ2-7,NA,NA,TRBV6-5,CASSYSASYEQYF
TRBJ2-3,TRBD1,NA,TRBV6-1,CASRGDRGSTDTQYF
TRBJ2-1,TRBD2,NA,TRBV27,CASSLLAGGYNEQFF
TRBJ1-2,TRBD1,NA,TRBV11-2,CASSLATGARGYTF
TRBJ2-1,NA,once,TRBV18,CASSDPAEQFF
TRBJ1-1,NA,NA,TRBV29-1,CSVAEVYGGANTEAFF
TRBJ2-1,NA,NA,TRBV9,CASSVASGYSYNEQFF
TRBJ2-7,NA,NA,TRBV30,CAWRTYLSAREDYEQYF
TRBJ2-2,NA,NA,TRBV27,CASSLGSTGLVTGELFF
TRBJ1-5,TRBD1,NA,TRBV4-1,CASSQGTGRNQPQHF
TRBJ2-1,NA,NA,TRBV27,CASAQGAAHNEQFF
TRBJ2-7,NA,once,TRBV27,CASSLSGGAGYEQYF
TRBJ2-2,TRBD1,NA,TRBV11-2,CASSPTGAVTGELFF
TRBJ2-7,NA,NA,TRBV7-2,CASSLERASYEQYF
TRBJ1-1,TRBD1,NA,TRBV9,CASSETGADTEAFF
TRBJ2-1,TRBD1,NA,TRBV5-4,CASSADRAHNEQFF
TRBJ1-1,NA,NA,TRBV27,CASSWGGTEAFF
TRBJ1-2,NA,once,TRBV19,CAVLGGARGYGYTF
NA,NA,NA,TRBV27,CASSLSAGWGYEQYF
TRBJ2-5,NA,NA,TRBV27,CASSLKLQETQYF
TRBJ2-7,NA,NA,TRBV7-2,CASSLPQGHEQYF
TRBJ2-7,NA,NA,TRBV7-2,CASSPGPVYEQYF